A single T cell receptor beta chain is shown here with its context. The specificity of this receptor is unknown. No qualities accompany the bases; no much larger clone lies one base away. CDR1 and CDR2 were assigned from the germline V gene as KGHSH and LQKENI. The V end gives up 3 bases and the J end 6 bases, leaving 8 bases in the junction not matched to a gene. From the cysteine up to the phenylalanine, the CDR3 has a length of 14 residues. The sequence is cut down to CDR3 DNA, 42 bases in frame from base 1. This sample is part of a study of blood T cell repertoires in COVID-19 (dated by TCRdb to 2018 to 2020). Regarding the study in general: The collaborator samples originated in the United States, Italy and Spain and spanned the acute and convalescent phases of COVID-19. The material from the prospective study consisted of cDNA or gDNA derived from T cells, B-cell-depleted T cells, or PBMCs. The dataset comprised deeply sampled blood TCRbeta repertoires from subjects exposed to, actively infected with, or recovered from COVID-19. A freely available public database, intended as a resource for researchers studying the immune response to SARS-CoV-2, is where the repertoires were released. The samples were drawn from the first 160 participants of the ongoing ImmuneRACE study and from 1,254 subjects provided by 6 global collaborators. Nearly every sample came with metadata listing a de-identified subject ID, COVID-19 status, age in years and sex. HLA class I and class II types, where available, came from metadata supplied by the sample provider rather than from assay-based typing.

What the authors observed across the whole study: The amount of clinical and demographic metadata varied by source and participant and was provided uncurated.

Each collaborating institution followed its own protocols to collect whole blood in K2EDTA tubes. For TCRbeta analysis, collaborator samples were shipped as frozen whole blood, as isolated PBMCs, or as DNA extracted from either sample type. The immunoSEQ Assay, a bias-controlled multiplex PCR, was used to amplify TCRbeta CDR3 regions from genomic DNA. On the authors' methods: The number of nucleated cells in each sample was estimated from the amplification of reference gene primers within the assay. Sequence reads were collapsed and filtered to measure the absolute abundance of every unique TCRbeta CDR3 rearrangement. For each sample, productive Simpson clonality was calculated as the square root of Simpson's diversity index across productive rearrangements. The immuneACCESS repertoire file appears here via TCRdb, limited to in-frame rearrangements. These files lack a portion of the clones; in checked studies, under half of the deficit traces to unresolved V genes, and the cause of the others is not known. V and J calls and clone size are as listed in that table; D and trimming were resolved from the DNA. Within this sample are about 210,000 clones, with less than 90% of them counted one time only. About 0.72% of the sample goes to the ten largest clones.

The TCR sequence derives from a woman in her 70s with acute or convalescent COVID-19. The chain was built from TRBV18 and TRBJ2-7, and 7 junction bases match TRBD2. Sequences were obtained from peripheral blood. In nucleotide form, the sequence is TGTGCCAGCTCACCTCTCCGGGACTATGGCGAGCAGTACTTC. This yields the protein CASSPLRDYGEQYF.